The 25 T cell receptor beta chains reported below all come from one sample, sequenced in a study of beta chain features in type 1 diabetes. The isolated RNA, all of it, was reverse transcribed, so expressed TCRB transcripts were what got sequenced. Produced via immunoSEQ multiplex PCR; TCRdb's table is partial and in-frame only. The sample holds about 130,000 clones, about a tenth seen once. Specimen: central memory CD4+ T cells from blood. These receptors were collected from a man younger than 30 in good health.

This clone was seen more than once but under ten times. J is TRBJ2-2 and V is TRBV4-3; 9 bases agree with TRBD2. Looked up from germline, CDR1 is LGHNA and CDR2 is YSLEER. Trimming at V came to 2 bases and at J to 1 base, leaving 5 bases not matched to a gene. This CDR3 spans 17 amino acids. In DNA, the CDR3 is TGCGCCAGCAGCCAATTAGCGGGGGCCGTGAACACCGGGGAGCTGTTTTTT. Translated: CASSQLAGAVNTGELFF.

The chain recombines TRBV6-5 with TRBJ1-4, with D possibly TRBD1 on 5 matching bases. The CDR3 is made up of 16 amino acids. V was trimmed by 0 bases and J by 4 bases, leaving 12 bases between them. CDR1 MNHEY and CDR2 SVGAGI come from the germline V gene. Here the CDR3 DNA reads TGTGCCAGCAGTTACTCGGAAGGGGCCGGTAATGAAAAACTGTTTTTT. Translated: CASSYSEGAGNEKLFF.

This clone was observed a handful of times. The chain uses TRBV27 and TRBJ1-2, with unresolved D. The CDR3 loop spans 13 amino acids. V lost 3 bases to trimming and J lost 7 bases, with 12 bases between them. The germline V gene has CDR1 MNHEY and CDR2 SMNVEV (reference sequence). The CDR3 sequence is CASSFDGLSGYTF. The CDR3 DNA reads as TGTGCCAGCAGTTTCGACGGACTCTCTGGCTACACCTTC.

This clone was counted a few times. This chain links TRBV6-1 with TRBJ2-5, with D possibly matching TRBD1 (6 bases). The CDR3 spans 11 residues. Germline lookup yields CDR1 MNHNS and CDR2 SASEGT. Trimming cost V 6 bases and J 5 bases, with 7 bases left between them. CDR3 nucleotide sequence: TGTGCCAGCAGGGGGGCCGAGACCCAGTACTTC. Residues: CASRGAETQYF.

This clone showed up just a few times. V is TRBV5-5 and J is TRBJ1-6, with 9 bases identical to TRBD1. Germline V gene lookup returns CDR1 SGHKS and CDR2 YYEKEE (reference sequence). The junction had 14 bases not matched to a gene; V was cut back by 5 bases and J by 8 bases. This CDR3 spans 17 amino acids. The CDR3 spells CASRSLPGQGVDSPLHF. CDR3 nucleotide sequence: TGTGCCAGCAGGTCTCTCCCGGGACAGGGAGTGGATTCACCCCTCCACTTT.

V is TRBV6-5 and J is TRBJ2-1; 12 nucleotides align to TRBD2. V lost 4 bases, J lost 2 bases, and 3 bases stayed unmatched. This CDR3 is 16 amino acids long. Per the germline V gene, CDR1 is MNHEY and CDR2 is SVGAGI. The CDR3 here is CASSSTSGGTYNEQFF. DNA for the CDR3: TGTGCCAGCAGTTCCACTAGCGGGGGGACCTACAATGAGCAGTTCTTC.

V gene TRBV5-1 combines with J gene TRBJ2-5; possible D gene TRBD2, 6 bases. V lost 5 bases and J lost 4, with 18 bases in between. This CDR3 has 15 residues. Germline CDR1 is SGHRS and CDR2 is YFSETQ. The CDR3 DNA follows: TGCGCCAGCAGTACTAATACGGGGAGGCGAGAGACCCAGTACTTC. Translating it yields CASSTNTGRRETQYF.

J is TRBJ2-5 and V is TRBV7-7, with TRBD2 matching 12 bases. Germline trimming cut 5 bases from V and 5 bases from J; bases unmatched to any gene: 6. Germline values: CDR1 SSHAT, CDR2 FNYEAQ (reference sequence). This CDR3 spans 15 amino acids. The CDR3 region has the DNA TGTGCCAGCAGCCCTAGCGGGGGGGCTGGGGAGACCCAGTACTTC. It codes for CASSPSGGAGETQYF.

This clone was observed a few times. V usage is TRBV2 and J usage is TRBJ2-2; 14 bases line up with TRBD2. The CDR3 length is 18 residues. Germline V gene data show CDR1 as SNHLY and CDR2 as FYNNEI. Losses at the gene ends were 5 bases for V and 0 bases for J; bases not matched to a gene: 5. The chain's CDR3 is CASSFPGLAGANTGELFF. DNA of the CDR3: TGTGCCAGCAGTTTTCCGGGACTAGCGGGGGCGAACACCGGGGAGCTGTTTTTT.

CDR3 loop: CASSYGHQQETQYF. CDR3 nucleotide sequence: TGTGCCAGCAGTTACGGACACCAGCAAGAGACCCAGTACTTC. This chain links TRBV27 with TRBJ2-5; weak D call: TRBD1 (5 bases). Germline assignment: CDR1 MNHEY and CDR2 SMNVEV (reference sequence). V dropped 4 bases and J dropped 2 bases, with 11 bases sitting between them. The CDR3 has 14 amino acids.

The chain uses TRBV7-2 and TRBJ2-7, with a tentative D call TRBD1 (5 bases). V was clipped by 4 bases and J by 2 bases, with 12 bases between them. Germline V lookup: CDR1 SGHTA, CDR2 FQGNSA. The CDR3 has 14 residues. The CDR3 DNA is TGTGCCAGCAGCTCCACGCCAGGGACCTACGAGCAGTACTTC. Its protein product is CASSSTPGTYEQYF. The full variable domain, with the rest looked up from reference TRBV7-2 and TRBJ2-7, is GAGVSQSPSNKVTEKGKDVELRCDPISGHTALYWYRQSLGQGLEFLIYFQGNSAPDKSGLPSDRFSAERTGGSVSTLTIQRTQQEDSAVYLCASSSTPGTYEQYFGPGTRLTVT.

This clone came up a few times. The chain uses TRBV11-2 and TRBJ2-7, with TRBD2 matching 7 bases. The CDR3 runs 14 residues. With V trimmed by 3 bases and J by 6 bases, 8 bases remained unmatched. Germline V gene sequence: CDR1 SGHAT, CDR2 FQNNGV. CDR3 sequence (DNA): TGTGCCAGCAGCTTTGTTTGGGGGGGACCCGAGCAGTACTTC. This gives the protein CASSFVWGGPEQYF.

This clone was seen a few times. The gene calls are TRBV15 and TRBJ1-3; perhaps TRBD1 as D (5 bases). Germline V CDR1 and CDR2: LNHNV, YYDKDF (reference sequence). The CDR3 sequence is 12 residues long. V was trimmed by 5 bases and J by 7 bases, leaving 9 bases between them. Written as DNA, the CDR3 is TGTGCCACCAGCGCAGGGTTTAACACCATATATTTT. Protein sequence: CATSAGFNTIYF. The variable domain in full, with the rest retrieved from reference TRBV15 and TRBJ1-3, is DAMVIQNPRYQVTQFGKPVTLSCSQTLNHNVMYWYQQKSSQAPKLLFHYYDKDFNNEADTPDNFQSRRPNTSFCFLDIRSPGLGDTAMYLCATSAGFNTIYFGEGSWLTVV.

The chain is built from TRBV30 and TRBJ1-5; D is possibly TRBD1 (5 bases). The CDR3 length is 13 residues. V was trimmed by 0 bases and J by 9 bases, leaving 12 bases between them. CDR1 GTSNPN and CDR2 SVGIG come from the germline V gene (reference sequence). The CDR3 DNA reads TGTGCCTGGAGTGTATCCACGGGGGTGCCCCAGCATTTT. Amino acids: CAWSVSTGVPQHF.

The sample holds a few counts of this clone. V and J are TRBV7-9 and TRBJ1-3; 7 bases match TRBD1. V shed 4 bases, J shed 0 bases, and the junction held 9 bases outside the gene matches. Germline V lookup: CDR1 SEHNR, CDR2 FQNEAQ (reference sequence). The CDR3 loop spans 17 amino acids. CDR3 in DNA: TGTGCCAGCAGCTCCAACCTGGACAGGTCCTCTGGAAACACCATATATTTT. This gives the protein CASSSNLDRSSGNTIYF.

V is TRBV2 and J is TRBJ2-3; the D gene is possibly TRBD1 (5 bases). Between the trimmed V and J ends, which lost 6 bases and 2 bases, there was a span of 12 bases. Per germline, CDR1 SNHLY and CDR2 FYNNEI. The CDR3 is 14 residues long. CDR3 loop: CASSPRQNTDTQYF. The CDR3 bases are TGTGCCAGCAGCCCCAGACAGAACACAGATACGCAGTATTTT. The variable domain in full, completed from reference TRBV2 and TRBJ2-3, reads EPEVTQTPSHQVTQMGQEVILRCVPISNHLYFYWYRQILGQKVEFLVSFYNNEISEKSEIFDDQFSVERPDGSNFTLKIRSTKLEDSAMYFCASSPRQNTDTQYFGPGTRLTVL.

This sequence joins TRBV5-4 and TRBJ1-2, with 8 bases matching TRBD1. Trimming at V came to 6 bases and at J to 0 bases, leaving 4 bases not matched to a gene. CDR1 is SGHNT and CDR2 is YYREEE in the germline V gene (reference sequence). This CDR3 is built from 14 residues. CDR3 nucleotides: TGTGCCAGCACCGGGACAGGAGCTAACTATGGCTACACCTTC. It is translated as CASTGTGANYGYTF.

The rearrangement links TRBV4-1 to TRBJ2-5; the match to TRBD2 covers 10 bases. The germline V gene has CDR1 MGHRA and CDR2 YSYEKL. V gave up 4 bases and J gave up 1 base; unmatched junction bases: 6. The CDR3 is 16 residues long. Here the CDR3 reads CASSPISGGSQETQYF. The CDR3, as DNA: TGCGCCAGCAGCCCCATTAGCGGGGGGTCCCAAGAGACCCAGTACTTC.

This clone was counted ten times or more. This CDR3 reads CASRYTGVAEQFF. CDR3 nucleotides: TGTGCCAGCAGATACACAGGGGTGGCTGAGCAGTTCTTC. V is TRBV2 and J is TRBJ2-1; 7 bases align to TRBD1. Germline values: CDR1 SNHLY, CDR2 FYNNEI. This CDR3 spans 13 amino acids. V lost 6 bases to trimming and J lost 9 bases; unmatched junction nucleotides: 8.

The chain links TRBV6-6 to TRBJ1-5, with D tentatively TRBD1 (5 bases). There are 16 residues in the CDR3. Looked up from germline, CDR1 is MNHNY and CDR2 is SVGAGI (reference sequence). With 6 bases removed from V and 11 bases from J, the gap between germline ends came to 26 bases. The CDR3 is CASSHGGGGAPMAQHF. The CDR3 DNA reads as TGTGCCAGCAGCCACGGGGGGGGAGGGGCCCCAATGGCCCAGCATTTT.

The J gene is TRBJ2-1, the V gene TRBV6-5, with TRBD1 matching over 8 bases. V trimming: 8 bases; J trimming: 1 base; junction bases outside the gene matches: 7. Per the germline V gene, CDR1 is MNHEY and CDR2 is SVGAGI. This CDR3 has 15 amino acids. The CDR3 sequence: CASQLTGESYNEQFF. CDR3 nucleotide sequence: TGTGCCAGCCAACTGACAGGGGAATCCTACAATGAGCAGTTCTTC.

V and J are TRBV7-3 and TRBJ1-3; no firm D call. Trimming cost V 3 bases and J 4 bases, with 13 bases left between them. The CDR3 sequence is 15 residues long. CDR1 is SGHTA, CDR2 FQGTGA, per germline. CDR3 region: CASSFEEGPGNTIYF. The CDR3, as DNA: TGTGCCAGCAGCTTCGAGGAGGGCCCAGGAAACACCATATATTTT.

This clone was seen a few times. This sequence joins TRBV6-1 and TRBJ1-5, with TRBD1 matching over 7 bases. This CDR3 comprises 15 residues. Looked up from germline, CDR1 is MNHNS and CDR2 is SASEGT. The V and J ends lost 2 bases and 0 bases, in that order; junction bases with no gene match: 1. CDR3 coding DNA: TGTGCCAGCAGTGAAACAGGGGCTAGCAATCAGCCCCAGCATTTT. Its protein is CASSETGASNQPQHF.

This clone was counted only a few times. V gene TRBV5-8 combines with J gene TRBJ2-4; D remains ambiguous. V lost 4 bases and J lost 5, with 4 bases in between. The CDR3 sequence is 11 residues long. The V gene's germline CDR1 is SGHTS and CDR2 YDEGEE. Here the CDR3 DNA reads TGTGCCAGCAGCATAGAAAACATTCAGTACTTC. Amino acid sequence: CASSIENIQYF.

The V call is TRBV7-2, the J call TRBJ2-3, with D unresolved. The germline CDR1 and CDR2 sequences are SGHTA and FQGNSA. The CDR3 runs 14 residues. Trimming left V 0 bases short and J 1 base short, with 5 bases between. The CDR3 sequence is CASSLAPGTDTQYF. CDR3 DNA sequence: TGTGCCAGCAGCTTAGCCCCCGGCACAGATACGCAGTATTTT.